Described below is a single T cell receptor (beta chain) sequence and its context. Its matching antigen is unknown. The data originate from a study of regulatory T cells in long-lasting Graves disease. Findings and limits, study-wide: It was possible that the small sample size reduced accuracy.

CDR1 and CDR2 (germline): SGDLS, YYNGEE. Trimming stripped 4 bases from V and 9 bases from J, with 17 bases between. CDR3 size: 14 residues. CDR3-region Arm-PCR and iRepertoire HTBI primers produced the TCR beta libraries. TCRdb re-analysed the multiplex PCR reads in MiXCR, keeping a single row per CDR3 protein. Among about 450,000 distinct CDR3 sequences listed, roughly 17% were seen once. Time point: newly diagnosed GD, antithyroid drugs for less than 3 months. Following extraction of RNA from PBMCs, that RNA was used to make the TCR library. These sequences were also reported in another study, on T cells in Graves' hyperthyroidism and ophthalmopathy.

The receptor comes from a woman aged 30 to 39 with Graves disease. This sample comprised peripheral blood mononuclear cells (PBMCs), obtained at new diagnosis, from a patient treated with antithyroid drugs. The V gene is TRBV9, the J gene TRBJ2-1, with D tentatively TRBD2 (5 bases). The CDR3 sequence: CASSSGFSEGEQFF. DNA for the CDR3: TGTGCCAGCAGCTCTGGTTTTAGCGAGGGTGAGCAGTTCTTC. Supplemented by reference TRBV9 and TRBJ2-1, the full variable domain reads DSGVTQTPKHLITATGQRVTLRCSPRSGDLSVYWYQQSLDQGLQFLIQYYNGEERAKGNILERFSAQQFPDLHSELNLSSLELGDSALYFCASSSGFSEGEQFFGPGTRLTVL.